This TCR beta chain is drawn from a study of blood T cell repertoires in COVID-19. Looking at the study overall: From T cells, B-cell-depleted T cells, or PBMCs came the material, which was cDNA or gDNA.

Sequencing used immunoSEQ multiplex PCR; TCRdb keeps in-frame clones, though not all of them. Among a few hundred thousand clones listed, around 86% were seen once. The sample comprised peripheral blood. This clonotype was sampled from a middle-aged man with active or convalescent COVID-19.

CDR3 nucleotides: TGTGCCAGCAGCTTTTACAGGGCCTCCTACGAGCAGTACTTC. Its translation: CASSFYRASYEQYF. J is TRBJ2-7 and V is TRBV11-2; D perhaps matches TRBD1 (6 bases). V lost 3 bases and J lost 0, with 9 bases in between. The CDR3 contains 14 residues. The V gene's germline CDR1 is SGHAT and CDR2 FQNNGV. Combining the CDR3 with reference TRBV11-2 and TRBJ2-7 gives the whole variable domain EAGVAQSPRYKIIEKRQSVAFWCNPISGHATLYWYQQILGQGPKLLIQFQNNGVVDDSQLPKDRFSAERLKGVDSTLKIQPAKLEDSAVYLCASSFYRASYEQYFGPGTRLTVT.